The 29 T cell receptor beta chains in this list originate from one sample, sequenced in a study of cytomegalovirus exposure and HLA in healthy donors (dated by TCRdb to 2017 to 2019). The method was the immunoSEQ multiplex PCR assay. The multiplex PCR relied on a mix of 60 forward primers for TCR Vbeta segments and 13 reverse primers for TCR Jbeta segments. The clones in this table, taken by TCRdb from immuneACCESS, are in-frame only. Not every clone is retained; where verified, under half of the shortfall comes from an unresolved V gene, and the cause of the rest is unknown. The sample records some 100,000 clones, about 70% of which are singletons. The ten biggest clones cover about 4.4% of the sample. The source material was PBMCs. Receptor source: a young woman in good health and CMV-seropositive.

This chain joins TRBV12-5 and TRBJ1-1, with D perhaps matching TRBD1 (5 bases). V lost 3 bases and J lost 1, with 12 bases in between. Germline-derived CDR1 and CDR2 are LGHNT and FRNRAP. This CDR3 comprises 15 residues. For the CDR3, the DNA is TGTGCTAGTGGTTTAACTCTCGGACAGAACACTGAAGCTTTCTTT. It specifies CASGLTLGQNTEAFF.

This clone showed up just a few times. CDR3 region: CASSQERGDRGYEQYF. CDR3 DNA sequence: TGCGCCAGCAGCCAAGAGAGGGGGGACAGGGGCTACGAGCAGTACTTC. The rearrangement uses TRBV4-3 and TRBJ2-7; 10 positions match TRBD1. The junction had 5 bases not matched to a gene; V was cut back by 0 bases and J by 3 bases. From germline, CDR1 is LGHNA and CDR2 YSLEER. The CDR3 extends over 16 amino acids.

The CDR3 nucleotides read TGTGCCAGCAGTTTAAATTCAGGAGGTGGCTACACCTTC. This gives the protein CASSLNSGGGYTF. The rearrangement links TRBV27 to TRBJ1-2; no definite D call. The germline gives CDR1 MNHEY, CDR2 SMNVEV (reference sequence). Trimming cost V 2 bases and J 7 bases, with 11 bases left between them. This CDR3 has 13 amino acids.

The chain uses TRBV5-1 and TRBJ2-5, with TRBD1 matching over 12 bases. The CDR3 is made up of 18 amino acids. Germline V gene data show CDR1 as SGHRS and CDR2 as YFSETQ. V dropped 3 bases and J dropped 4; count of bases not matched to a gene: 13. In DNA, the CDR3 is TGCGCCAGCAGCTCATTGGGGTCCGGGACAGGGGGCCGAGAGACCCAGTACTTC. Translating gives CASSSLGSGTGGRETQYF.

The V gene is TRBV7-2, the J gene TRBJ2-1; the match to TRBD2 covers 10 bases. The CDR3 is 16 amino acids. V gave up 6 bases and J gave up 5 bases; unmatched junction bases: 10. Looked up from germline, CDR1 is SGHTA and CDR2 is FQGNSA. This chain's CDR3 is CASRLSLAGAHNEQFF. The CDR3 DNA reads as TGTGCCAGCAGACTATCCCTAGCGGGAGCCCACAATGAGCAGTTCTTC.

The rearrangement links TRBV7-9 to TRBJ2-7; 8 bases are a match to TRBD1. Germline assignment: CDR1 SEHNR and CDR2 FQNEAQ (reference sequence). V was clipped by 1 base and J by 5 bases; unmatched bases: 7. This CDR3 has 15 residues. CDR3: CASSLGTGRSHEQYF. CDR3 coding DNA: TGTGCCAGCAGCTTAGGGACAGGGCGATCCCACGAGCAGTACTTC.

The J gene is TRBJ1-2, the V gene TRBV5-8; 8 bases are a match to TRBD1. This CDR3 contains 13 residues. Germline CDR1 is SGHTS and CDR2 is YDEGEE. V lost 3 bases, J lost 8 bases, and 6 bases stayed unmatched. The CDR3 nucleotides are TGTGCCAGCAGCTCCGGACAGGGCCGGGGCTACACCTTC. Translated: CASSSGQGRGYTF.

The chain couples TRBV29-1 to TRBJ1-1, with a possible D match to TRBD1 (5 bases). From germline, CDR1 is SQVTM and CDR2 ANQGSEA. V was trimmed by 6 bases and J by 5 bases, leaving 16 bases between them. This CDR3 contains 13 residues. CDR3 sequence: CSVAAGQSTEAFF. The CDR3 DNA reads TGCAGCGTGGCCGCGGGGCAGTCGACTGAAGCTTTCTTT.

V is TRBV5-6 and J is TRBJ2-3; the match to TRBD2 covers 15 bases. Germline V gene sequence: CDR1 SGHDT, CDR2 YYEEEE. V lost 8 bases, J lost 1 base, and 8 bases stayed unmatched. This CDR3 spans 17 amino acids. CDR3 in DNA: TGTGCCAGTACTCCGGGACTAGCGGGAGGACGCACAGATACGCAGTATTTT. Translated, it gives CASTPGLAGGRTDTQYF.

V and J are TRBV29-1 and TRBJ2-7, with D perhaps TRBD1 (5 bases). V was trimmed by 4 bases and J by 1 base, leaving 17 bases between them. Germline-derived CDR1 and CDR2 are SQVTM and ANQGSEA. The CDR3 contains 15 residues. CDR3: CSVANLLGASYEQYF. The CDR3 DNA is TGCAGCGTTGCAAATTTGCTAGGGGCGTCCTACGAGCAGTACTTC.

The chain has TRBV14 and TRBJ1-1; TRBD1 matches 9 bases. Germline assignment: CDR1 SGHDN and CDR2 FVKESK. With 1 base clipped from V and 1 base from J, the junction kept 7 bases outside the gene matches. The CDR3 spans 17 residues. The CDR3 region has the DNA TGTGCCAGCAGCCAAGGGGGACAGGGCTTGTGGAACACTGAAGCTTTCTTT. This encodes CASSQGGQGLWNTEAFF.

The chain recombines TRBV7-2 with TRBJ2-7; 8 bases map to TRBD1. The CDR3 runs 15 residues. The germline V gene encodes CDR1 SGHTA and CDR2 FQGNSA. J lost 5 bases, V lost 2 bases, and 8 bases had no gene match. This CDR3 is CASSLTQGALHEQYF. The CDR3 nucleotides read TGTGCCAGCAGCTTAACCCAGGGGGCGCTTCACGAGCAGTACTTC.

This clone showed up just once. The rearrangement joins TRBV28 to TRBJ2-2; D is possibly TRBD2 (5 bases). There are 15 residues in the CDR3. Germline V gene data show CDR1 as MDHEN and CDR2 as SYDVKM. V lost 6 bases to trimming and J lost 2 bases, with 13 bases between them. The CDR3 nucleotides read TGTGCCAGCAGACCCGAGGGCGGCAACACCGGGGAGCTGTTTTTT. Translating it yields CASRPEGGNTGELFF.

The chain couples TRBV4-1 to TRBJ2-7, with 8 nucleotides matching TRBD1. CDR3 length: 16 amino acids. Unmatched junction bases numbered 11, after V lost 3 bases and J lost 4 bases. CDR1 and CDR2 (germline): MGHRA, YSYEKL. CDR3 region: CASSHDTDRVTYEQYF. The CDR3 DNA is TGCGCCAGCAGCCACGACACGGACAGGGTTACTTACGAGCAGTACTTC.

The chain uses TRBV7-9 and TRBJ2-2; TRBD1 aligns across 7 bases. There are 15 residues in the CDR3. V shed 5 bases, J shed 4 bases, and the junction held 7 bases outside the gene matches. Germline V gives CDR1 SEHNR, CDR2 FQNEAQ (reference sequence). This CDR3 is CASSLPGTATGELFF. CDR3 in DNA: TGTGCCAGCAGCCTTCCCGGGACAGCCACCGGGGAGCTGTTTTTT.

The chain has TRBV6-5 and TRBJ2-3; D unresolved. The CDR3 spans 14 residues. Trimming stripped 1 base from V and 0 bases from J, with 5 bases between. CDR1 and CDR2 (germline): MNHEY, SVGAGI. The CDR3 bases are TGTGCCAGCAGTTACTATGGCAGCACAGATACGCAGTATTTT. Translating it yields CASSYYGSTDTQYF.

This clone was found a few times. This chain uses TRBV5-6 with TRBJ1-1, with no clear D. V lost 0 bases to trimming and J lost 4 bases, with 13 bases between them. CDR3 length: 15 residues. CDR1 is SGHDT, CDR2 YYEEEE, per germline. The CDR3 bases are TGTGCCAGCAGCTTGGGGTGGCAGCCGGGCACTGAAGCTTTCTTT. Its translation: CASSLGWQPGTEAFF. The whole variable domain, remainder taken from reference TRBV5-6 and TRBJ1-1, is DAGVTQSPTHLIKTRGQQVTLRCSPKSGHDTVSWYQQALGQGPQFIFQYYEEEERQRGNFPDRFSGHQFPNYSSELNVNALLLGDSALYLCASSLGWQPGTEAFFGQGTRLTVV.

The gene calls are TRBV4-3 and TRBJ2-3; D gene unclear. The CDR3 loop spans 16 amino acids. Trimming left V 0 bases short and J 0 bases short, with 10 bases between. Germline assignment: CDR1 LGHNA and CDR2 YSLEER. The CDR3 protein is CASSQDGVRSTDTQYF. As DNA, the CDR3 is TGCGCCAGCAGCCAAGACGGAGTAAGGAGCACAGATACGCAGTATTTT.

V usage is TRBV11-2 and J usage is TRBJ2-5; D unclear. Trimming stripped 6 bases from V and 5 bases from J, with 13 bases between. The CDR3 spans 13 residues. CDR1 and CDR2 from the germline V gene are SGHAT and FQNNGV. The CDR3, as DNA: TGTGCCAGCAGTTCCAGACAATGGGAGACCCAGTACTTC. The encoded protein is CASSSRQWETQYF.

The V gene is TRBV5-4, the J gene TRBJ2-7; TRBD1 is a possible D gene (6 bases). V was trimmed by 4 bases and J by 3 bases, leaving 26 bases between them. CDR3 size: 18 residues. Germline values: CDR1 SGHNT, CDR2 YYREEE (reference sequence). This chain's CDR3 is CASSPTGINRADVYEQYF. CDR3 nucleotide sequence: TGTGCCAGCAGCCCTACGGGGATTAACAGGGCTGATGTCTACGAGCAGTACTTC.

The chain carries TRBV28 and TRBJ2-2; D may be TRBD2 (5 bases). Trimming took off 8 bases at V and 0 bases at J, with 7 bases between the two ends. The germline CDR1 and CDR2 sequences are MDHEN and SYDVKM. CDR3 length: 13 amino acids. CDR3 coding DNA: TGTGCCAGCGGACTGTCGAACACCGGGGAGCTGTTTTTT. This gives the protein CASGLSNTGELFF.

CDR3 sequence reads: CASSSGQPGAYGYTF. The CDR3 nucleotides read TGCGCCAGCAGCTCAGGACAGCCCGGAGCCTATGGCTACACCTTC. The V call is TRBV5-1, the J call TRBJ1-2; a weak D match, TRBD1 (6 bases). The CDR3 consists of 15 residues. Germline V gene data show CDR1 as SGHRS and CDR2 as YFSETQ. Deletions cut 3 bases from V and 4 bases from J, with 16 bases between.

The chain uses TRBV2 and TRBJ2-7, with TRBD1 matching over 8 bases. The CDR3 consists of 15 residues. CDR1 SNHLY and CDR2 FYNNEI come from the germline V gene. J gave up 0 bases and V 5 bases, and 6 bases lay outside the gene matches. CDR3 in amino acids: CASSIGQGISYEQYF. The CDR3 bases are TGTGCCAGCAGTATAGGACAGGGAATCTCCTACGAGCAGTACTTC.

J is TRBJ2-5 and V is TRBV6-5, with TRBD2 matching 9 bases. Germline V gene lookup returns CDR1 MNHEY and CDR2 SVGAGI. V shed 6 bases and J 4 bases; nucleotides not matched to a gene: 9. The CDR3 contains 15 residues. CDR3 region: CASRSPSGTRETQYF. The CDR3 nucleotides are TGTGCCAGCAGGTCACCTAGCGGGACCCGAGAGACCCAGTACTTC.

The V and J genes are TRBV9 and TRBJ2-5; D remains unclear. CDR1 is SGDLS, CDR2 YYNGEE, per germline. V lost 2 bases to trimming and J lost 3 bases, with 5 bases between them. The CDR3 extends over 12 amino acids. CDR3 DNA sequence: TGTGCCAGCAGCGTTGCGGAAGAGACCCAGTACTTC. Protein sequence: CASSVAEETQYF. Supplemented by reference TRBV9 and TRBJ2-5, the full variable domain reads DSGVTQTPKHLITATGQRVTLRCSPRSGDLSVYWYQQSLDQGLQFLIQYYNGEERAKGNILERFSAQQFPDLHSELNLSSLELGDSALYFCASSVAEETQYFGPGTRLLVL.

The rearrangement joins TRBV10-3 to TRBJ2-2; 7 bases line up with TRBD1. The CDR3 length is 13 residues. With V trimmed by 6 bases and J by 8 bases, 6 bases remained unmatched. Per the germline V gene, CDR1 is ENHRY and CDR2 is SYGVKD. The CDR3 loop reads CAISRQGEGELFF. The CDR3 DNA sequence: TGTGCCATCAGCAGACAGGGTGAGGGGGAGCTGTTTTTT.

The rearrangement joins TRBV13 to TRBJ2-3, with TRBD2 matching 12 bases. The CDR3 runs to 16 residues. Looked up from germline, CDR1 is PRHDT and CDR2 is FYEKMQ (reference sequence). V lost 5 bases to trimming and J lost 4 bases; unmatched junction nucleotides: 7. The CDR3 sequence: CASSPRLAGVPDTQYF. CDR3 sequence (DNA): TGTGCCAGCAGCCCCCGACTAGCGGGAGTACCAGATACGCAGTATTTT.

The CDR3 DNA reads as TGTGCCAGCAGCGGGGGGGGATTCTACAATGAGCAGTTCTTC. This sequence encodes CASSGGGFYNEQFF. The V gene is TRBV7-9, the J gene TRBJ2-1, with 7 bases aligning to TRBD2. Germline assignment: CDR1 SEHNR and CDR2 FQNEAQ (reference sequence). This CDR3 has 14 amino acids. Unmatched junction bases numbered 4, after V lost 5 bases and J lost 3 bases.

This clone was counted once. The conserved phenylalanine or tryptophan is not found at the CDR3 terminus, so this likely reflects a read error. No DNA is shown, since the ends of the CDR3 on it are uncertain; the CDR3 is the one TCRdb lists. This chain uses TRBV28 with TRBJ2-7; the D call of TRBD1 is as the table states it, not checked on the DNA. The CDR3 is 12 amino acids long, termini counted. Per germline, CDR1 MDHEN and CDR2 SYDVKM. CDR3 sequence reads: CASSSSDRVLGI.